These 2 T cell receptor beta chains were sequenced from one sample in a study of siplizumab effects on memory and regulatory T cells. This table comes from immunoSEQ multiplex PCR, and its TCRdb copy is limited to in-frame clones, with some not included. The data contain over 90,000 clones, 92% of them singletons. The specimen was CD4+ T cells sorted from blood. Receptors originate from a human donor in good health.

The chain combines TRBV2 with TRBJ1-2; tentatively, D is TRBD1 (5 bases). CDR3 length: 14 residues. Trimming stripped 5 bases from V and 2 bases from J, with 12 bases between. Germline CDR1 and CDR2: SNHLY and FYNNEI. CDR3 bases: TGTGCCAGCAGTCCGGACATCAACAACTATGGCTACACCTTC. Encoded protein: CASSPDINNYGYTF. The whole variable domain, filled in from reference TRBV2 and TRBJ1-2, reads EPEVTQTPSHQVTQMGQEVILRCVPISNHLYFYWYRQILGQKVEFLVSFYNNEISEKSEIFDDQFSVERPDGSNFTLKIRSTKLEDSAMYFCASSPDINNYGYTFGSGTRLTVV.

V and J are TRBV7-3 and TRBJ2-1; 9 bases match TRBD2. V lost 5 bases and J lost 6; bases outside the gene matches: 11. Germline V gene data show CDR1 as SGHTA and CDR2 as FQGTGA. The CDR3 loop spans 16 amino acids. Written as DNA, the CDR3 is TGTGCCAGCAGCCCCTTGGGCGGGAGGGCCCCCAATGAGCAGTTCTTC. Encoded protein: CASSPLGGRAPNEQFF. The full variable domain, in which reference TRBV7-3 and TRBJ2-1 provide the parts outside the CDR3, is GAGVSQTPSNKVTEKGKYVELRCDPISGHTALYWYRQSLGQGPEFLIYFQGTGAADDSGLPNDRFFAVRPEGSVSTLKIQRTERGDSAVYLCASSPLGGRAPNEQFFGPGTRLTVL.